This TCR beta chain was documented in a study of T-cell reconstitution after alpha-beta-depleted transplantation in children. Study-level findings and limits: Several hundred expanded graft clones reportedly gave rise to the alpha-beta T cells present about two months after transplant. A year post-transplant, T-cell counts and diversity derived mostly from newly produced T cells.

This CDR3 comprises 12 residues. Germline V gene lookup returns CDR1 ENHRY and CDR2 SYGVKD. Between the trimmed V and J ends, which lost 11 bases and 5 bases, there was a span of 13 bases. Unique molecular identifiers featured in how the TCRbeta library was prepared. Via MiXCR, TCRdb re-called the PCR reads, giving one row per CDR3 protein. The sample yields 450,000 to 700,000 distinct CDR3 sequences, about a quarter seen once. This clonotype was picked up a small number of times. Its antigen is not identified. The input for sequencing was PBMCs, taken before TCRalphabeta/CD19-depleted stem cell transplant. The sequence derives from a boy in the first two years of life with Wiskott-Aldrich syndrome, due to receive a stem cell transplant. V usage is TRBV10-3 and J usage is TRBJ2-1, with D unclear. The CDR3 protein is CASSGKNNEQFF. The CDR3 DNA is TGTGCCTCTAGTGGGAAGAACAATGAGCAGTTCTTC.